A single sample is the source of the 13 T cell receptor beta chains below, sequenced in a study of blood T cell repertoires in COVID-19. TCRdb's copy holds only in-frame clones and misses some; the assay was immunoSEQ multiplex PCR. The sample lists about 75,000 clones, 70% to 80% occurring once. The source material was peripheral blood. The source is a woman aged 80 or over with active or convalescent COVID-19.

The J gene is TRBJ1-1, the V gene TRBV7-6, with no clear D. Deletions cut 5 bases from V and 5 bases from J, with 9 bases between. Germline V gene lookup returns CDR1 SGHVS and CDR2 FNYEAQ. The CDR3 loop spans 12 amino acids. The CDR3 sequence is CASSTPRTEAFF. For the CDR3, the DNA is TGTGCCAGCAGCACACCTAGGACTGAAGCTTTCTTT.

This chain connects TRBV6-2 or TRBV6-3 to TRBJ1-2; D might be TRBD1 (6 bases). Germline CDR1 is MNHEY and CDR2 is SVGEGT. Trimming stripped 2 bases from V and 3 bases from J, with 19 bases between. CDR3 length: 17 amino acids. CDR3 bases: TGTGCCAGCAGTTACCCATCGACAGGACGGGAGGACTATGGCTACACCTTC. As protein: CASSYPSTGREDYGYTF.

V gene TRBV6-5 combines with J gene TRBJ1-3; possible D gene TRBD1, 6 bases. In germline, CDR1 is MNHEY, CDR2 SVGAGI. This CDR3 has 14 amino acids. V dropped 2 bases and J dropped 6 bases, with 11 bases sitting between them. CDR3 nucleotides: TGTGCCAGCAGTTACCGGCAGGGGCCAAACACCATATATTTT. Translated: CASSYRQGPNTIYF.

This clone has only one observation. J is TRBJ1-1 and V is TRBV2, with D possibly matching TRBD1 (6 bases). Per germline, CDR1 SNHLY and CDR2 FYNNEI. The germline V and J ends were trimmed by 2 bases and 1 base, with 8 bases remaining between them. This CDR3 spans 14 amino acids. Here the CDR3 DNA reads TGTGCCAGCAGTGAAAGGGGGGGGAACACTGAAGCTTTCTTT. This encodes CASSERGGNTEAFF. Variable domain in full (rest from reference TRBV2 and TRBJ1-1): EPEVTQTPSHQVTQMGQEVILRCVPISNHLYFYWYRQILGQKVEFLVSFYNNEISEKSEIFDDQFSVERPDGSNFTLKIRSTKLEDSAMYFCASSERGGNTEAFFGQGTRLTVV.

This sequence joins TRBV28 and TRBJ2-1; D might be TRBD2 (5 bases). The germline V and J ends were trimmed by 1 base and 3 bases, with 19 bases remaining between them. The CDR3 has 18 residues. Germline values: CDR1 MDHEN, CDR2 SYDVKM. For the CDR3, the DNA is TGTGCCAGCAGTTTATCCCCTCGGAGCGGCGGATTCTACAATGAGCAGTTCTTC. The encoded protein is CASSLSPRSGGFYNEQFF. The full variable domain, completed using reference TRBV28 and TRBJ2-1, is DVKVTQSSRYLVKRTGEKVFLECVQDMDHENMFWYRQDPGLGLRLIYFSYDVKMKEKGDIPEGYSVSREKKERFSLILESASTNQTSMYLCASSLSPRSGGFYNEQFFGPGTRLTVL.

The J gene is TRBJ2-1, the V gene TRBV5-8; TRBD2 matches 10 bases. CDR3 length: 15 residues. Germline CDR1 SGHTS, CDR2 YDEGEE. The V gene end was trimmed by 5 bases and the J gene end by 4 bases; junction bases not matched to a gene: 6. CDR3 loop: CASRRLAGDYNEQFF. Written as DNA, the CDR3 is TGTGCCAGCAGGCGACTAGCGGGCGATTACAATGAGCAGTTCTTC.

CDR3 loop: CASSVPGQGNTEAFF. CDR3 sequence (DNA): TGTGCCAGCAGTGTACCGGGACAGGGGAACACTGAAGCTTTCTTT. V gene TRBV6-6 combines with J gene TRBJ1-1; 9 nucleotides agree with TRBD1. Trimming removed 5 bases from V and 1 base from J; junction bases left unmatched: 5. The CDR3 sequence is 15 residues long. Germline values: CDR1 MNHNY, CDR2 SVGAGI (reference sequence).

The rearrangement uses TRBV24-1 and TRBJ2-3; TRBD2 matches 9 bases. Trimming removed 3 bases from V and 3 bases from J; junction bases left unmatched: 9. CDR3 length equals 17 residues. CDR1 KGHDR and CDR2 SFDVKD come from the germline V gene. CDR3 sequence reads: CATSDVLAGRGTDTQYF. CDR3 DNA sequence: TGTGCCACCAGTGATGTCCTAGCGGGGCGGGGAACAGATACGCAGTATTTT.

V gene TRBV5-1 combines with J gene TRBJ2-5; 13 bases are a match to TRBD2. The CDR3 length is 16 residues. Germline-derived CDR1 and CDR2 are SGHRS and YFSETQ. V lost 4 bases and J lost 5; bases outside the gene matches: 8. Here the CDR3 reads CASSTGLAGTRETQYF. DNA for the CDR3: TGCGCCAGCAGCACGGGACTAGCGGGGACGAGGGAGACCCAGTACTTC.

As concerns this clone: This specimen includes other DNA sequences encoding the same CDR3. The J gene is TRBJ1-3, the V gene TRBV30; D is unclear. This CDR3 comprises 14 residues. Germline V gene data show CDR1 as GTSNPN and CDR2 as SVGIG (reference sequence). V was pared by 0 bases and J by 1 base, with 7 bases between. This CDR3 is CAWSVGGSGNTIYF. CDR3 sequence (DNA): TGTGCCTGGAGTGTCGGAGGGTCTGGAAACACCATATATTTT.

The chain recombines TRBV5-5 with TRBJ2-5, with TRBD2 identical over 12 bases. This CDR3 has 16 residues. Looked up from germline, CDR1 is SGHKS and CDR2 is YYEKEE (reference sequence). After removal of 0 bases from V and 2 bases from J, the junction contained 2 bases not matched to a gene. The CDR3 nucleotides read TGTGCCAGCAGCTTGGGAACTAGCGGGGGGCAAGAGACCCAGTACTTC. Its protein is CASSLGTSGGQETQYF.

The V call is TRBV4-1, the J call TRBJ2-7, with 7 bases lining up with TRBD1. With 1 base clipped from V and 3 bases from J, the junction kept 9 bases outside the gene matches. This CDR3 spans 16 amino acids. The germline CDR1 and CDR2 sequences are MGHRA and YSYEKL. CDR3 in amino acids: CASSQGGQFPNYEQYF. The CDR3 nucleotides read TGCGCCAGCAGCCAAGGGGGACAGTTCCCGAACTACGAGCAGTACTTC.

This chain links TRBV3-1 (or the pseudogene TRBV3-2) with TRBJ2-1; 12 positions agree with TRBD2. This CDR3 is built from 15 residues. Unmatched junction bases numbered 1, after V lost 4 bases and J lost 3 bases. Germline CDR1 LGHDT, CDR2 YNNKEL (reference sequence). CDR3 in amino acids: CASSRTSGDYNEQFF. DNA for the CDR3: TGTGCCAGCAGCCGGACTAGCGGGGACTACAATGAGCAGTTCTTC.